One and the same sample provided the 9 T cell receptor beta chains below, sequenced in a study of CD8+CD57+ T cells in acquired aplastic anemia listed by TCRdb under 2018. Sequencing took place on an Illumina HiSeq 2000. Genomic DNA was used as template for profiling of TCR beta VDJ combinations and CDR3 sequences. The public reads were quality trimmed at Q25 with fastp and then assembled into clones with MiXCR by TCRdb, keeping productive beta chains. Records with the same CDR3 protein are collapsed into one entry carrying the most frequent genes and DNA. The sample data list around 250,000 distinct CDR3 sequences, and roughly 82% of these were observed just once. 42% of the sample goes to the ten largest clones. Flow cytometry had shown CD8+CD57+ cell expansion in the patients selected for sequencing. The sequencing sample was made of sorted CD4+, CD8+, or CD8+CD57+ T cells (not recorded which) from PBMCs. The receptors derive from a human donor with aplastic anemia.

This clonotype was seen at least ten times. CDR3: CASGDGGTDEQFF. CDR3 nucleotides: TGTGCCAGCGGGGACGGGGGCACAGATGAGCAGTTCTTC. This chain links TRBV2 with TRBJ2-1; D is possibly TRBD1 or TRBD2 (6 bases each). CDR1 is SNHLY and CDR2 is FYNNEI in the germline V gene. CDR3 size: 13 residues. Trimming cost V 8 bases and J 8 bases, with 16 bases left between them.

In this sample, this clonotype turned up a few times. The junction departs from the called germline gene at one end, perhaps through a read error. The V and J genes are TRBV19 and TRBJ2-3; D is perhaps TRBD2 (7 bases). The length of the CDR3 is 15 residues. CDR1 is LNHDA and CDR2 is SQIVND in the germline V gene (reference sequence). In DNA form, the CDR3 reads TGTGCCAGTAGGGCGAGCGGGACAACTAACTATGGCTACACCTTT. The encoded protein is CASRASGTTNYGYTF.

The chain links TRBV20-1 to TRBJ2-3; D may be TRBD1 or TRBD2 (5 bases each). Trimming removed 5 bases from V and 7 bases from J, with 19 bases in between. From germline, CDR1 is DFQATT and CDR2 SNEGSKA (reference sequence). The CDR3 has 14 amino acids. Here the CDR3 reads CSACPGTNSHTQYF. The DNA of the CDR3 is TGCAGTGCTTGTCCGGGGACCAACTCGCATACGCAGTATTTT.

As to this clonotype: The junction departs from the called germline gene at one end, perhaps through a read error. This sequence joins TRBV7-8 and TRBJ2-1, with 7 bases fitting TRBD1. CDR3 length equals 15 residues. CDR1 and CDR2 (germline): SGHVS, FQNEAQ. The CDR3 nucleotides read TGTACCAGTAGTTTAGATCTGACAGGGAACACTGAACATTTCTTC. Translated, it gives CTSSLDLTGNTEHFF.

CDR3 sequence (DNA): TGTGCCAGCAGTGAGCTGTCGCCCTTGCTCTCCGACCAGTACTTC. Its protein product is CASSELSPLLSDQYF. V gene TRBV7-2 combines with J gene TRBJ2-7; D is unclear. This CDR3 has 15 residues. V lost 6 bases, J lost 10 bases, and 25 bases lay in between. Germline lookup yields CDR1 SGHTA and CDR2 FQGNSA.

The V gene is TRBV25-1, the J gene TRBJ2-1; unclear D gene. CDR3 length equals 16 residues. V was clipped by 0 bases and J by 4 bases, with 13 bases between them. Germline-derived CDR1 and CDR2 are MGHDK and SYGVNS. CDR3 nucleotides: TGTGCCAGCAGTGAATATTCCAGACAATTTTACAATGAGCAGTTCTTC. Amino acid sequence: CASSEYSRQFYNEQFF.

The chain is built from TRBV7-9 and TRBJ1-6; 8 positions match TRBD1. The V and J ends lost 4 bases and 19 bases, in that order; junction bases with no gene match: 15. CDR1 and CDR2 (germline): SEHNR, FQNEAQ (reference sequence). This CDR3 has 14 amino acids. The CDR3 is CASSSGRGHSPDHF. For the CDR3, the DNA is TGTGCCAGCAGCTCGGGCAGGGGGCATTCACCCGATCACTTT. The full variable domain, rest sourced from reference TRBV7-9 and TRBJ1-6, is DTGVSQNPRHKITKRGQNVTFRCDPISEHNRLYWYRQTLGQGPEFLTYFQNEAQLEKSRLLSDRFSAERPKGSFSTLEIQRTEQGDSAMYLCASSSGRGHSPDHFGNGTRLTVT.

Points on this clonotype: Mismatch with germline at one junction end may stem from a read error. This chain joins TRBV7-8 and TRBJ2-1; D not certain. This CDR3 has 14 residues. CDR1 SGHVS and CDR2 FQNEAQ come from the germline V gene. DNA of the CDR3: TGTGCCAGCAGCTTAGTAGTAGGCCGCGATGAGCAGTTTTTC. This codes for CASSLVVGRDEQFF.

This clonotype was counted a single time. One end of the junction fails to match germline, which may point to a read error. V and J are TRBV7-3 and TRBJ2-2; 7 bases agree with TRBD1. The germline CDR1 and CDR2 sequences are SGHTA and FQGTGA. The CDR3 consists of 14 residues. The chain's CDR3 is CASSWDRGSGKQFF. Here the CDR3 DNA reads TGTGCTAGCAGTTGGGACAGAGGTTCCGGTAAGCAGTTTTTT. The entire variable domain, with the rest obtained from reference TRBV7-3 and TRBJ2-2, is as follows: GAGVSQTPSNKVTEKGKYVELRCDPISGHTALYWYRQSLGQGPEFLIYFQGTGAADDSGLPNDRFFAVRPEGSVSTLKIQRTERGDSAVYLCASSWDRGSGKQFFGEGSRLTVL.